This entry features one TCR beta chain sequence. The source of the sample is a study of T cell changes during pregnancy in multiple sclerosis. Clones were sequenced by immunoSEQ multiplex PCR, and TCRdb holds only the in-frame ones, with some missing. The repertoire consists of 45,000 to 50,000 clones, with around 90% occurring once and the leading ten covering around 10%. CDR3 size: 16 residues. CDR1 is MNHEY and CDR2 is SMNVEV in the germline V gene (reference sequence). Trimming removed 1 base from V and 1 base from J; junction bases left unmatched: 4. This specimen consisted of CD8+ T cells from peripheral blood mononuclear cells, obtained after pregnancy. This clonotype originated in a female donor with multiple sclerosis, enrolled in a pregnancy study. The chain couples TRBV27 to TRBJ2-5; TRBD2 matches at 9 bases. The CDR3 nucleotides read TGTGCCAGCAGTTTATATAGCGGGGGTTCCCAAGAGACCCAGTACTTC. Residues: CASSLYSGGSQETQYF.